This is a list of T cell receptor beta chains from one sample in a study of Ad26.COV2.S vaccination and SARS-CoV-2 variants. Produced via immunoSEQ multiplex PCR; TCRdb's table is partial and in-frame only. The table shows about 350,000 clones, with roughly 90% occurring only once. The sample here was peripheral blood, taken in a trial of Ad26.COV2.S vaccine versus placebo. Receptors were obtained from a person between 18 and 65 years old who received the Ad26.COV2.S COVID-19 vaccine or a placebo. CDR3s include the opening cysteine and the closing phenylalanine or tryptophan. D genes are given only for firm matches. Size values are once, few and many counts, or a class for expanded clones, and some rows have none.

V gene	J gene	clone size	D gene	CDR3 DNA	CDR3 protein
TRBV5-1	TRBJ2-5	NA	NA	TGCGCCAGCTCGCCATCCGACAAAGAGACCCAGTACTTC	CASSPSDKETQYF
TRBV18	TRBJ2-5	NA	NA	TGTGCCAGCTCACCCTCGGGACACCAAGAGACCCAGTACTTC	CASSPSGHQETQYF
TRBV5-6	TRBJ2-3	NA	TRBD1	TGTGCCAGCAGCTATCGGACAGGGGTGAACACAGATACGCAGTATTTT	CASSYRTGVNTDTQYF
TRBV10-3	TRBJ2-5	once	TRBD1	TGTGCCATCCGACAGGGACCAATTCAAGAGACCCAGTACTTC	CAIRQGPIQETQYF
TRBV13	TRBJ2-1	NA	NA	TGTGCCAGCAGCTTGGGGGCCCACAATGAGCAGTTCTTC	CASSLGAHNEQFF
TRBV10-3	TRBJ2-5	NA	NA	TGTGCCATCGGTCCGGGACGGGAGACCCAGTACTTC	CAIGPGRETQYF
TRBV7-9	TRBJ1-5	NA	NA	TGTGCCAGCGGGTGGGGGAATCAGCCCCAGCATTTT	CASGWGNQPQHF
TRBV12-3/TRBV12-4	TRBJ1-5	once	NA	TGTGCCAGCAGTTATAATAGCAATCAGCCCCAGCATTTT	CASSYNSNQPQHF
TRBV19	TRBJ2-1	few	TRBD2	TGTGCCAGTACCAACGCAGGACGGCTAGCGGGTTCTAATGAGCAGTTCTTC	CASTNAGRLAGSNEQFF
TRBV4-1	TRBJ2-1	NA	TRBD2	TGCGCCAGCCGCGCGGGACTAGGTAGCTCCTACAATGAGCAGTTCTTC	CASRAGLGSSYNEQFF
TRBV7-2	TRBJ2-1	NA	NA	TGTGCCAGCGCCCCTGCTGGGGGAAACAATGAGCAGTTCTTC	CASAPAGGNNEQFF
TRBV30	TRBJ2-5	NA	NA	TGTGCCTGGAGTGCAGGGGGAGGAACCCAAGAGACCCAGTACTTC	CAWSAGGGTQETQYF
TRBV3-1/TRBV3-2	TRBJ2-1	NA	TRBD2	TGTGCCAGCAGCCACAGCGGGAGTTACAATGAGCAGTTCTTC	CASSHSGSYNEQFF
TRBV15	TRBJ2-2	NA	TRBD1	TGTGCCACCAGCAGACGAGGGACAGGGGTAACCGGGGAGCTGTTTTTT	CATSRRGTGVTGELFF
TRBV19	TRBJ1-5	NA	TRBD1	TGTGCCAGTAGGGCCCGGACAGGGGAAAATCAGCCCCAGCATTTT	CASRARTGENQPQHF
TRBV19	TRBJ2-2	NA	NA	TGTGCCAGTAGCTCCGGGACAATGAACACCGGGGAGCTGTTTTTT	CASSSGTMNTGELFF
TRBV2	TRBJ1-2	NA	NA	TGTGCCAGCAGTGTATACAGAACCTATGGCTACACCTTC	CASSVYRTYGYTF
TRBV4-2	TRBJ2-7	NA	TRBD2	TGTGCCAGCAGCCCCCTGAGCGGGGACTCCTACGAGCAGTACTTC	CASSPLSGDSYEQYF
TRBV18	TRBJ2-3	NA	NA	TGTGCCAGCTCACCACCGTCAGGGGATGCCGATACGCAGTATTTT	CASSPPSGDADTQYF
TRBV19	TRBJ1-2	NA	TRBD1	TGTGCCAGTAGCGACGACCACAGGGGGCTGGGCTACACCTTC	CASSDDHRGLGYTF
TRBV9	TRBJ2-3	NA	TRBD2	TGTGCCAGCAGCGTAGAAGGACGGGGGGGCCGGGCAGATACGCAGTATTTT	CASSVEGRGGRADTQYF
TRBV9	TRBJ1-3	NA	NA	TGTGCCAGCAGCGTACGGGGAGACGGAAACACCATATATTTT	CASSVRGDGNTIYF
TRBV3-1/TRBV3-2	TRBJ2-7	NA	TRBD2	TGTGCCAGCAGCCAAGAGGGAGGGTACGAGCAGTACTTC	CASSQEGGYEQYF
TRBV5-6	TRBJ1-1	NA	NA	TGTGCCAGCAGCTTCGGCAGTATCACTGAAGCTTTCTTT	CASSFGSITEAFF
TRBV27	TRBJ1-1	NA	NA	TGTGCCAGCAGTTTACATGGGGCGGCTGAAGCTTTCTTT	CASSLHGAAEAFF
TRBV21-1	TRBJ2-1	NA	NA	TGTGCCAGCACCAAGACGGGAACAGGGGTACGGATCTACAATGAGCAGTTCTTC	CASTKTGTGVRIYNEQFF